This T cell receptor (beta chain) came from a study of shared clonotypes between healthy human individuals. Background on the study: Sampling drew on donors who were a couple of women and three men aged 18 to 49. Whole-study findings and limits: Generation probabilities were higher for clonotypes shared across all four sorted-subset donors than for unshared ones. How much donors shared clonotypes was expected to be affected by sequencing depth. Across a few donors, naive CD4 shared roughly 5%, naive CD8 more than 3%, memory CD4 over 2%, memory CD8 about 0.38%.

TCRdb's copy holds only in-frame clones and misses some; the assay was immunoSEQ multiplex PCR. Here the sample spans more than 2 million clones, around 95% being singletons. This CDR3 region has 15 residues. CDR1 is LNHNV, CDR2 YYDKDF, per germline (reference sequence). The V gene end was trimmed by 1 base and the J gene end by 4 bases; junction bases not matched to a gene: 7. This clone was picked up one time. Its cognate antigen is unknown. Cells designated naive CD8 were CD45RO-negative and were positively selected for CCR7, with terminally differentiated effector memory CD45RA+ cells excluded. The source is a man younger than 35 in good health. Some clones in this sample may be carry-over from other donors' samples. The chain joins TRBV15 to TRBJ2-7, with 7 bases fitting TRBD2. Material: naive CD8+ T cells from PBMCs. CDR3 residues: CATSRGGAGGYEQYF. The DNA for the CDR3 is TGTGCCACCAGCAGAGGAGGGGCCGGGGGGTACGAGCAGTACTTC.